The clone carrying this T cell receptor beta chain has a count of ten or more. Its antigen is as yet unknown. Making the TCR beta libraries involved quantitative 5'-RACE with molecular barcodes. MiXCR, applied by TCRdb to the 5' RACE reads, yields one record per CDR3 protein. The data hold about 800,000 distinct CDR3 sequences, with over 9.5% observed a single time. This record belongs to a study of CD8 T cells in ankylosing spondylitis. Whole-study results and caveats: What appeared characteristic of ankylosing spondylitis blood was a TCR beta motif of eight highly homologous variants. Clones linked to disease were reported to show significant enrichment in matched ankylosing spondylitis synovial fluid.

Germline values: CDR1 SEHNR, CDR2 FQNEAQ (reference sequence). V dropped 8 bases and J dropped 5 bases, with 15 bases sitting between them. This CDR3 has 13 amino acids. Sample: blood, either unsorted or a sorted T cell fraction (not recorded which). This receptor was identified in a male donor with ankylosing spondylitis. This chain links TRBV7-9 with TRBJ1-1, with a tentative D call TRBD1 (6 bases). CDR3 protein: CASSPEGGTEAFF. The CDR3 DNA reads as TGTGCCAGCTCACCGGAGGGGGGGACTGAAGCTTTCTTT.